The rows below give T cell receptor beta chains drawn from one sample of a study of control samples from healthy donors and cancer patients. TCRdb's table, derived via immunoSEQ multiplex PCR, lists solely in-frame clones and lacks some. The sample includes approximately 190,000 clones, roughly nine tenths of them seen just once. Sequenced sample: blood. The receptors shown here come from a man aged 25-40 years in good health. The CDR3 runs from the conserved cysteine through the conserved F or W. D genes are given only for firm matches. The size of a clone is reported for some rows only, either as once, few or many, or as a class for expanded clones.

v_gene	d_gene	abundance	j_gene	CDR3aa	CDR3nt
TRBV6-5	TRBD2	.	TRBJ2-1	CASSLAGGRNEQFF	TGTGCCAGCAGTCTAGCGGGGGGGCGCAATGAGCAGTTCTTC
TRBV24-1	.	.	TRBJ1-5	CATSSAGNGNQPQHF	TGTGCCACCAGTTCAGCAGGGAATGGCAATCAGCCCCAGCATTTT
TRBV19	TRBD1	.	TRBJ1-5	CASRMDRGNQPQHF	TGTGCCAGTAGGATGGACAGGGGTAATCAGCCCCAGCATTTT
TRBV11-3	.	.	TRBJ2-2	CASRYDANTGELFF	TGTGCCAGCAGATACGACGCGAACACCGGGGAGCTGTTTTTT
TRBV29-1	TRBD1	.	TRBJ2-2	CSVDVDRVGTGELFF	TGCAGCGTTGACGTCGACAGGGTGGGCACCGGGGAGCTGTTTTTT
TRBV3-1/TRBV3-2	.	.	TRBJ1-2	CASSQVEGSLTF	TGTGCCAGCAGCCAAGTAGAGGGTAGCCTGACCTTC
TRBV5-8	.	.	TRBJ1-6	CASRNGRAPLHF	TGTGCCAGCAGGAATGGGAGGGCACCCCTCCACTTT
TRBV12-3/TRBV12-4	.	.	TRBJ1-2	CASSPGQVYGYTF	TGTGCCAGCAGTCCGGGACAAGTCTATGGCTACACCTTC
TRBV25-1	.	.	TRBJ2-1	CASSERKKQFF	TGTGCCAGCAGTGAAAGGAAGAAGCAGTTCTTC
TRBV15	.	.	TRBJ1-2	CATSRGSGLSYGYTF	TGTGCCACCAGCAGGGGATCCGGGTTAAGCTATGGCTACACCTTC
TRBV28	.	once	TRBJ2-5	CASERGARRQETQYF	TGTGCCAGCGAAAGGGGGGCTAGGCGACAAGAGACCCAGTACTTC
TRBV18	.	once	TRBJ2-1	CASSPPRGSSYNEQFF	TGTGCCAGCTCACCACCGAGGGGAAGCTCCTACAATGAGCAGTTCTTC
TRBV5-1	.	.	TRBJ2-3	CASSPFSGTQYF	TGCGCCAGCAGCCCCTTCTCGGGGACGCAGTATTTT
TRBV19	TRBD1	.	TRBJ1-2	CASSRTGDRNYGYTF	TGTGCCAGTAGTAGAACAGGGGACCGTAACTATGGCTACACCTTC
TRBV10-1	.	.	TRBJ2-3	CASSRLGGTDTQYF	TGCGCCAGCAGCCGACTAGGGGGCACAGATACGCAGTATTTT
TRBV18	.	once	TRBJ1-2	CASSPSKQIYGYTF	TGTGCCAGCTCACCGTCGAAGCAGATCTATGGCTACACCTTC
TRBV7-2	TRBD2	.	TRBJ2-3	CASSLALAGGTDTQYF	TGTGCCAGCAGCTTAGCGCTAGCGGGGGGGACAGATACGCAGTATTTT
TRBV7-9	.	.	TRBJ1-1	CASSLAHDGRGTEAFF	TGTGCCAGCAGCTTAGCCCATGACGGGCGGGGCACTGAAGCTTTCTTT
TRBV6-5	TRBD2	.	TRBJ2-7	CASTPHREAEQYF	TGTGCCAGCACCCCCCACCGGGAGGCCGAGCAGTACTTC
TRBV5-1	TRBD1	.	TRBJ1-1	CASSKGGQSNTEAFF	TGCGCCAGCAGCAAGGGGGGACAGTCGAACACTGAAGCTTTCTTT
TRBV27	TRBD1	.	TRBJ2-7	CASKGDRQTYEQYF	TGTGCCAGCAAAGGGGACAGGCAAACCTACGAGCAGTACTTC
TRBV6-1	.	.	TRBJ1-1	CASSLPERDGFF	TGTGCCAGCAGTTTACCTGAGCGGGATGGTTTCTTT
TRBV27	TRBD1	.	TRBJ1-5	CASAGQGGGQPQHF	TGTGCCAGCGCCGGACAGGGGGGAGGTCAGCCCCAGCATTTT
TRBV6-1	TRBD2	.	TRBJ2-3	CASSEGGFGGGYVRGDTQYF	TGTGCCAGCAGTGAAGGGGGCTTCGGCGGGGGTTATGTGAGGGGAGATACGCAGTATTTT
TRBV4-1	TRBD1	.	TRBJ2-2	CASSRLVTGGPNTGELFF	TGCGCCAGCAGCCGCCTGGTGACAGGGGGCCCCAACACCGGGGAGCTGTTTTTT
TRBV28	.	.	TRBJ1-5	CASSPSGATNQPQHF	TGTGCCAGCAGCCCCAGCGGGGCAACTAATCAGCCCCAGCATTTT
TRBV19	.	.	TRBJ2-3	CASSIGLSTDTQYF	TGTGCCAGTAGTATAGGCCTTAGCACAGATACGCAGTATTTT
TRBV12-3/TRBV12-4	.	.	TRBJ2-7	CASSFRGNYEQYF	TGTGCCAGCAGTTTTAGGGGCAACTACGAGCAGTACTTC
TRBV15	.	.	TRBJ2-5	CATSRVGQGRGQETQYF	TGTGCCACCAGCAGAGTGGGGCAGGGACGAGGTCAAGAGACCCAGTACTTC
TRBV10-2	.	.	TRBJ1-1	CASSSTGQGTEAFF	TGCGCCAGCAGTTCAACAGGGCAGGGGACTGAAGCTTTCTTT
TRBV19	.	.	TRBJ2-3	CASSQDRGTDTQYF	TGTGCCAGTAGTCAGGATAGGGGCACAGATACGCAGTATTTT
TRBV3-1/TRBV3-2	.	once	TRBJ2-1	CASTHRASGYNEQFF	TGTGCCAGCACCCACAGGGCTAGCGGTTACAATGAGCAGTTCTTC
TRBV24-1	.	.	TRBJ2-3	CATSNYDTQYF	TGTGCCACCAGTAACTACGATACGCAGTATTTT
TRBV19	TRBD2	.	TRBJ2-7	CASINGGGEQYF	TGTGCCAGTATCAATGGGGGGGGCGAGCAGTACTTC
TRBV10-3	TRBD2	.	TRBJ2-3	CAISQVQLAGSTDTQYF	TGTGCCATCAGCCAGGTACAGCTAGCGGGGAGCACAGATACGCAGTATTTT
TRBV29-1	.	.	TRBJ1-2	CSVASWGHYGYTF	TGCAGCGTTGCCTCGTGGGGGCACTATGGCTACACCTTC
TRBV6-6	.	.	TRBJ1-6	CASVGARDSPLHF	TGTGCCAGCGTAGGGGCTCGGGATTCACCCCTCCACTTT